This is a list of T cell receptor beta chains from one sample in a study of T cells after yellow fever vaccination. Using its own MiXCR run on the 5' RACE reads, TCRdb lists one record per CDR3 protein. The sample has hundreds of thousands of distinct CDR3 sequences, approximately 16% seen once. This specimen was PBMCs, taken about 5 days after the first yellow fever vaccination. These receptors originate from a man aged 18 to 30 who received the YFV17D yellow fever vaccine. Each CDR3 is given with its conserved first and last residue. D genes are given only for firm matches. The size of a clone is reported for some rows only, either as once, few or many, or as a class for expanded clones.

j_call d_call v_call clone_size cdr3_nt cdr3_aa
TRBJ1-6 NA TRBV5-1 many TGCGCCAGCAGCCCGGCCTCGGGGAGCGACTATAATTCACCCCTCCACTTT CASSPASGSDYNSPLHF
TRBJ2-7 TRBD1 TRBV12-3/TRBV12-4 few TGTGCCAGCAGTAGATACGGGACAGCACACGAGCAGTACTTC CASSRYGTAHEQYF
TRBJ2-5 NA TRBV3-1 NA TGTGCCAGCAAACTGCTGCGTCCTCGAGAGACCCAGTACTTC CASKLLRPRETQYF
TRBJ2-1 TRBD2 TRBV12-3/TRBV12-4 few TGTGCCAGCAGCTCGACTAGCGGAAACAATGAGCAGTTCTTC CASSSTSGNNEQFF
TRBJ2-3 NA TRBV7-3 few TGTGCCAGCAGCTTAATGGGTGCGAGCACAGGCCACTCTAGCACAGATACGCAGTATTTT CASSLMGASTGHSSTDTQYF
TRBJ2-5 NA TRBV4-3 NA TGCGCCAGCAGCCAAGAGTTTATAGGGGTGCAGACCCAGTACTTC CASSQEFIGVQTQYF
TRBJ2-7 NA TRBV3-1 NA TGTGCCAGCAGCCAAGTCCTACCTAAGTACGAGCAGTACTTC CASSQVLPKYEQYF
TRBJ2-4 TRBD1 TRBV5-1 NA TGCGCCAGCAGCTTCCGACAGGGCGAGGGTAACATTCAGTACTTC CASSFRQGEGNIQYF
TRBJ2-5 TRBD2 TRBV9 NA TGTGCCAGCAGCGCCACGACTAGCGGGGCCCCCCACACCCAGTACTTC CASSATTSGAPHTQYF
TRBJ1-6 NA TRBV4-1 NA TGCGCCACTACAGACCTCCCAGGGAGCAATTCACCCCTCCACTTT CATTDLPGSNSPLHF
TRBJ1-5 NA TRBV20-1 NA TGCAGTGGGAAGGGACTAGCTAGCAATCAGCCCCAGCATTTT CSGKGLASNQPQHF
TRBJ2-7 NA TRBV7-2 few TGTGCCAGCAGCTTAGTCAGGGGAACTCCCTACGAGCAGTACTTC CASSLVRGTPYEQYF
TRBJ2-2 NA TRBV7-2 few TGTGCCAGCAGCTTACTCCGGACCGGGGAGCTGTTTTTT CASSLLRTGELFF
TRBJ2-7 TRBD2 TRBV25-1 few TGTGCCAGCAGTGAGACCCCCGGGACTAGTCTGTTC CASSETPGTSLF
TRBJ1-2 NA TRBV6-6 few TGTGCCAGCCACTACAGGGTCGGGTATGGCTACACCTTC CASHYRVGYGYTF
TRBJ1-2 NA TRBV12-3/TRBV12-4 many TGTGCCAGCAGTTCAGTGATGCTAAACTATGGCTACACCTTC CASSSVMLNYGYTF
TRBJ2-5 TRBD2 TRBV5-1 few TGCGCCAGCAGCCGGGAGGGCAGCCCGATGGAGACCCAGTACTTC CASSREGSPMETQYF
TRBJ2-3 NA TRBV4-1 few TGCGCCAGCAGCCGCCGATCGGGTAGCTTAACTTTAGATACGCAGTATTTT CASSRRSGSLTLDTQYF
TRBJ1-3 NA TRBV15 NA TGTGCCACCGGAAGAGCCGGGACCTCTGGAAACACCATATATTTT CATGRAGTSGNTIYF
TRBJ1-4 NA TRBV6-1 few TGTGCCAGCAGTGTCCGGACCTCTGCAACTAATGAAAAACTGTTTTTT CASSVRTSATNEKLFF
TRBJ2-3 TRBD2 TRBV4-1 NA TGCGCCAGCAGCCAAGTACCGGGGGGGGTGGGAGATACGCAGTATTTT CASSQVPGGVGDTQYF
TRBJ1-5 TRBD1 TRBV5-1 many TGTGCCAGCAGTTTAGGACAGGGGGGCAATCAGCCCCAGCATTTT CASSLGQGGNQPQHF